This is a list of T cell receptor beta chains from one sample in a study of cytomegalovirus exposure and HLA in healthy donors. The assay was immunoSEQ multiplex PCR, and TCRdb's table has in-frame clones only and misses some. The sample carries 110,000 to 150,000 clones, around four fifths recorded once. The specimen sequenced was PBMCs. Every receptor here comes from a male donor in good health and CMV-seronegative. Both conserved end residues are part of each CDR3. D genes are given only for firm matches. Only some rows state a clone size, as once, few, many or a class for expanded clones.

. TRBJ2-1 TRBV13 . CASSHQGYNEQFF
once TRBJ1-3 TRBV6-6 TRBD1 CASSSQSGGSGNTIYF
. TRBJ2-5 TRBV9 . CASSETDFTETQYF
. TRBJ2-1 TRBV5-1 . CASSLKIQGSYNEQFF
. TRBJ2-7 TRBV7-9 . CASSLGQRYEQYF
. TRBJ1-1 TRBV7-9 TRBD1 CASSPLGGTGDTEAFF
once TRBJ2-1 TRBV14 TRBD1 CASSQRQGTYNEQFF
. TRBJ2-7 TRBV1 . CTSSQDDQDRGYEQYF
. TRBJ2-7 TRBV6-1 . CASSDGRLRYEQYF
. TRBJ2-5 TRBV27 TRBD2 CASKTSGGRVQTQYF
. TRBJ2-1 TRBV7-9 TRBD1 CASSSWTGGEQFF
. TRBJ1-3 TRBV5-8 TRBD1 CASSSGQGASGNTIYF
. TRBJ2-7 TRBV28 . CASSLAGRPGEQYF
. TRBJ2-1 TRBV7-6 . CASSLFESSYNEQFF
. TRBJ2-3 TRBV30 TRBD2 CAWRRLAGRADTQYF
. TRBJ1-1 TRBV9 TRBD1 CASSVVDRGYTEAFF
. TRBJ1-5 TRBV7-9 . CASSPSGWHQPQHF
. TRBJ2-7 TRBV4-2 . CASSQRQGLFYEQYF
. TRBJ1-1 TRBV7-3 TRBD1 CASSADRVTEAFF
once TRBJ2-5 TRBV4-2 TRBD2 CASSQDVLAGAVEQETQYF
. TRBJ2-2 TRBV27 . CATRQIGPNTGELFF
. TRBJ2-6 TRBV4-3 TRBD1 CASSQDRDSGANVLTF
. TRBJ2-5 TRBV28 TRBD2 CASRPTSGGQETQHF
. TRBJ1-1 TRBV2 . CASADAFF
. TRBJ2-2 TRBV12-5 TRBD1 CASGSGTGDTGELFF
once TRBJ2-5 TRBV10-1 TRBD1 CASSEGTGSGETQYF
. TRBJ2-7 TRBV19 . CASSIVAESYEQYF
. TRBJ1-2 TRBV7-9 . CSSSPGANYGYTF
. TRBJ1-1 TRBV5-4 . CASSIVDRNTEAFF
. TRBJ2-7 TRBV5-5 TRBD1 CASSPRTGPSYEQYF
. TRBJ2-2 TRBV19 TRBD1 CASSMRQGAGELFF
. TRBJ2-7 TRBV19 . CARPQPYF
. TRBJ2-1 TRBV29-1 TRBD1 CSGDSYNEQFF
. TRBJ1-1 TRBV28 TRBD1 CASSLGQPGAFF
. TRBJ2-7 TRBV7-9 TRBD1 CASSHSSSLRQGAYEQYF
few TRBJ2-1 TRBV28 TRBD2 CASSILLAGPYNEQFF
. TRBJ2-7 TRBV4-1 TRBD1 CASSPLRVQGAYEQYF
. TRBJ1-5 TRBV27 . CASSSQTGSQHF
. TRBJ1-1 TRBV27 TRBD1 CASSPRTGMNTEASF
. TRBJ2-7 TRBV11-2 TRBD2 CASRESGGVIYEQYF
. TRBJ1-2 TRBV23-1 TRBD1 CASSQSRTGERGYTF
. TRBJ2-3 TRBV7-2 TRBD2 CASSSTGTSGRNTQYF
. TRBJ2-5 TRBV6-6 TRBD2 CAPSSGRETQYF
. TRBJ2-7 TRBV28 . CASRSSGGRAYEQYF
once TRBJ2-7 TRBV27 TRBD1 CASKPGQGLYEQYF
. TRBJ2-1 TRBV21-1 . CASSKVTQGLNEQFF
few TRBJ1-5 TRBV28 . CASKRQAFNQPQHF
few TRBJ1-1 TRBV19 . CASSITGNTEAFF
. TRBJ2-3 TRBV7-9 TRBD2 CASSLGLAGGSTDTQYF
. TRBJ2-3 TRBV9 TRBD1 CASSGDAGGSHTDTQYF
. TRBJ2-1 TRBV30 TRBD2 CAWATSGPYNEQFF
. TRBJ2-4 TRBV29-1 TRBD2 CSVVGGTIKNIQYF
. TRBJ2-7 TRBV10-2 . CASSDTYEQYF